These 26 T cell receptor beta chains were sequenced from one sample in a study of T cell responses to AZD1222 COVID-19 vaccine. Measured with immunoSEQ multiplex PCR; TCRdb has only the in-frame clones, and not every one. Of roughly 77,000 clones in the sample, approximately 91% were seen once. Sequencing used peripheral blood, obtained on day 0 of MenACWY control vaccination. The receptors come from an adult in good health.

The gene calls are TRBV14 and TRBJ2-2; weak D call: TRBD1 (6 bases). Trimming pared 5 bases from V and 0 bases from J, leaving 10 bases between. The germline gives CDR1 SGHDN, CDR2 FVKESK. The CDR3 covers 15 residues. Here the CDR3 DNA reads TGTGCCAGCAGCTTACAGGGTTCGAACACCGGGGAGCTGTTTTTT. Translation: CASSLQGSNTGELFF.

This clone was counted a few times. The chain combines TRBV6-2 or TRBV6-3 with TRBJ2-7; 9 bases map to TRBD2. Per the germline V gene, CDR1 is MNHEY and CDR2 is SVGEGT. The trim removed 2 bases at V and 5 bases at J, leaving 25 bases unmatched. The CDR3 runs 21 residues. CDR3 bases: TGTGCCAGCAGTTACCGTTTGCGCGGGGGGGGAGCAGGGAGTATTTTGCACGAGCAGTACTTC. Translating gives CASSYRLRGGGAGSILHEQYF.

J is TRBJ1-1 and V is TRBV14; D call uncertain. The CDR3 sequence is 14 residues long. The V end lost 0 bases, the J end lost 7 bases, and 12 bases lay between the germline ends. Germline V gene sequence: CDR1 SGHDN, CDR2 FVKESK. The CDR3 is CASSQEVRRGEAFF. The CDR3 nucleotides are TGTGCCAGCAGCCAAGAAGTGAGGCGCGGTGAAGCTTTCTTT.

This clone showed up just once. The J gene is TRBJ1-3, the V gene TRBV18; D possibly corresponds to TRBD1 (5 bases). V was cut by 1 base and J by 4 bases, with 11 bases left in between. Germline CDR1 is KGHSH and CDR2 is LQKENI. This CDR3 comprises 15 residues. The CDR3, as DNA: TGTGCCAGCTCACCACAACGGGACCTAGGAAACACCATATATTTT. Its protein is CASSPQRDLGNTIYF.

V gene TRBV4-3 combines with J gene TRBJ1-5; D remains unclear. This CDR3 contains 15 residues. CDR1 and CDR2 (germline): LGHNA, YSLEER. The V end lost 2 bases, the J end lost 4 bases, and 12 bases lay between the germline ends. The DNA of the CDR3 is TGCGCCAGCAGCCAACAATTTCCCACTAATCAGCCCCAGCATTTT. Translation: CASSQQFPTNQPQHF.

The chain uses TRBV19 and TRBJ1-5; the D gene is possibly TRBD1 (5 bases). This CDR3 spans 16 amino acids. Trimming stripped 2 bases from V and 2 bases from J, with 13 bases between. In germline, CDR1 is LNHDA, CDR2 SQIVND (reference sequence). The CDR3 spells CASSITGRAGNQPQHF. In DNA form, the CDR3 reads TGTGCCAGTAGTATAACCGGCAGGGCAGGCAATCAGCCCCAGCATTTT.

The CDR3 region has the DNA TGTGCCAGCTCACCCCAAAGACAGGGGGCGCTTGCAGGGGCCAACGTCCTGACTTTC. Its translation is CASSPQRQGALAGANVLTF. The chain has TRBV18 and TRBJ2-6, with 10 bases aligning to TRBD1. This CDR3 has 19 amino acids. V lost 3 bases, J lost 4 bases, and 12 bases stayed unmatched. Germline CDR1 and CDR2: KGHSH and LQKENI.

This chain joins TRBV6-5 and TRBJ1-2, with D possibly being TRBD1 (6 bases). V was cut by 2 bases and J by 7 bases, with 20 bases left in between. This CDR3 comprises 16 residues. The germline V gene encodes CDR1 MNHEY and CDR2 SVGAGI. CDR3 sequence reads: CASSYGGAGVSGGYTF. CDR3 sequence (DNA): TGTGCCAGCAGTTACGGTGGGGCAGGGGTTTCAGGTGGCTACACCTTC.

The chain joins TRBV18 to TRBJ1-1; D unresolved. Trimming stripped 4 bases from V and 2 bases from J, with 11 bases between. The CDR3 is made up of 14 amino acids. Germline loops: CDR1 KGHSH, CDR2 LQKENI. The CDR3 region has the DNA TGTGCCAGCTCACTAGACCGTATTAACACTGAAGCTTTCTTT. Protein product: CASSLDRINTEAFF.

The chain links TRBV7-8 to TRBJ1-2; TRBD1 is a possible D gene (6 bases). With 3 bases removed from V and 4 bases from J, the gap between germline ends came to 18 bases. This CDR3 has 16 residues. Germline CDR1 and CDR2: SGHVS and FQNEAQ. CDR3 residues: CASSFSPTGASYGYTF. The CDR3 bases are TGTGCCAGCAGCTTCTCCCCGACAGGAGCTTCCTATGGCTACACCTTC.

The CDR3 nucleotides read TGTGCCAGCAGCCCCCCAGGGACTGTCTCCTCTGGAAACACCATATATTTT. This sequence encodes CASSPPGTVSSGNTIYF. This sequence joins TRBV7-8 and TRBJ1-3, with a weak D call TRBD1 (5 bases). Germline lookup yields CDR1 SGHVS and CDR2 FQNEAQ. The V and J ends lost 5 bases and 0 bases respectively, with 17 bases between them. CDR3 length: 17 amino acids.

The chain has TRBV27 and TRBJ2-3; D tentatively fits TRBD1 or TRBD2 (5 bases each). This CDR3 comprises 16 residues. V was clipped by 6 bases and J by 2 bases, with 18 bases between them. Per the germline V gene, CDR1 is MNHEY and CDR2 is SMNVEV (reference sequence). CDR3 amino acids: CASSSYYGTLTDTQYF. The CDR3 DNA reads as TGTGCCAGCAGCTCGTACTACGGGACCCTCACAGATACGCAGTATTTT.

This clone showed up just once. The chain is built from TRBV6-2 or TRBV6-3 and TRBJ2-3, with no clear D. CDR1 and CDR2 (germline): MNHEY, SVGEGT. Between the trimmed V and J ends, which lost 4 bases and 2 bases, there was a span of 19 bases. The CDR3 loop spans 17 amino acids. CDR3 loop: CASSFERTGLPTDTQYF. For the CDR3, the DNA is TGTGCCAGCAGTTTCGAGAGGACCGGCCTGCCCACAGATACGCAGTATTTT.

The V call is TRBV13, the J call TRBJ2-3; 8 positions match TRBD2. Germline trimming cut 3 bases from V and 4 bases from J; bases unmatched to any gene: 15. The germline V gene encodes CDR1 PRHDT and CDR2 FYEKMQ (reference sequence). This CDR3 spans 18 amino acids. The CDR3 bases are TGTGCCAGCAGCTTCACCCCAGGACTAGCTGGAAGCCCAGATACGCAGTATTTT. Amino acids: CASSFTPGLAGSPDTQYF.

This clone was detected only a few times. The conserved final phenylalanine or tryptophan is absent from the CDR3, which likely points to a read error. Because the CDR3's place on the DNA is in doubt, the DNA is left out and the CDR3 is given as listed by TCRdb. The rearrangement joins TRBV18 to TRBJ1-5. The CDR3 has 15 residues if both end residues are counted. Germline V gene data show CDR1 as KGHSH and CDR2 as LQKENI. The CDR3 spells CASPSLEVLRVKMLV.

The rearrangement uses TRBV6-5 and TRBJ2-7; 7 bases are a match to TRBD2. Germline CDR1 reads MNHEY; CDR2 reads SVGAGI. Losses at the gene ends were 5 bases for V and 0 bases for J; bases not matched to a gene: 4. The CDR3 covers 14 residues. The CDR3 here is CASSSGGSSYEQYF. For the CDR3, the DNA is TGTGCCAGCAGTAGCGGCGGGAGCTCCTACGAGCAGTACTTC.

This chain connects TRBV27 to TRBJ1-2; D is uncertain. Germline CDR1 MNHEY, CDR2 SMNVEV (reference sequence). This CDR3 is 12 amino acids long. Deletions cut 6 bases from V and 5 bases from J, with 10 bases between. CDR3 sequence reads: CASRNAGYGYTF. The CDR3 bases are TGTGCCAGCAGAAACGCGGGGTATGGCTACACCTTC.

This clone came up a few times. The chain has TRBV10-3 and TRBJ2-7, with 7 positions matching TRBD1. V was pared by 6 bases and J by 2 bases, with 4 bases of the junction left unmatched. The CDR3 is made up of 13 amino acids. From germline, CDR1 is ENHRY and CDR2 SYGVKD. Written as DNA, the CDR3 is TGTGCCATCAGGGGGACAGCCACCTACGAGCAGTACTTC. Translating gives CAIRGTATYEQYF.

V usage is TRBV18 and J usage is TRBJ1-3, with a possible D match to TRBD1 (5 bases). The CDR3 spans 14 residues. The V end lost 5 bases, the J end lost 2 bases, and 10 bases lay between the germline ends. CDR1 is KGHSH and CDR2 is LQKENI in the germline V gene. CDR3 nucleotides: TGTGCCAGCTCATCCCAGGGCACTGGAAACACCATATATTTT. Translation gives CASSSQGTGNTIYF.

V is TRBV28 and J is TRBJ2-7; TRBD2 aligns across 10 bases. The ends lost 7 bases at V and 2 bases at J; junction bases unmatched: 2. This CDR3 region has 13 residues. Germline V lookup: CDR1 MDHEN, CDR2 SYDVKM. CDR3: CASKAGGPYEQYF. The CDR3 DNA reads TGTGCCAGCAAAGCGGGGGGGCCCTACGAGCAGTACTTC. Filled out from reference TRBV28 and TRBJ2-7, the complete variable domain reads DVKVTQSSRYLVKRTGEKVFLECVQDMDHENMFWYRQDPGLGLRLIYFSYDVKMKEKGDIPEGYSVSREKKERFSLILESASTNQTSMYLCASKAGGPYEQYFGPGTRLTVT.

The rearrangement uses TRBV7-2 and TRBJ1-1; a possible D gene is TRBD1 (5 bases). V lost 5 bases, J lost 1 base, and 14 bases lay in between. The germline gives CDR1 SGHTA, CDR2 FQGNSA. The CDR3 is made up of 15 amino acids. CDR3 sequence: CASSLSGTANTEAFF. The CDR3 region has the DNA TGTGCCAGCAGCCTATCCGGGACGGCGAACACTGAAGCTTTCTTT.

The chain recombines TRBV7-9 with TRBJ1-2; the D gene is possibly TRBD1 (5 bases). V was shortened by 7 bases and J by 2 bases, with 11 bases between the two germline ends. The CDR3 runs to 13 residues. The germline V gene encodes CDR1 SEHNR and CDR2 FQNEAQ (reference sequence). This CDR3 is CASTWGVNYGYTF. CDR3 sequence (DNA): TGTGCCAGCACCTGGGGGGTGAACTATGGCTACACCTTC. Using reference TRBV7-9 and TRBJ1-2 for the parts outside the CDR3, the full variable domain is DTGVSQNPRHKITKRGQNVTFRCDPISEHNRLYWYRQTLGQGPEFLTYFQNEAQLEKSRLLSDRFSAERPKGSFSTLEIQRTEQGDSAMYLCASTWGVNYGYTFGSGTRLTVV.

The genes are TRBV7-9 and TRBJ2-7; TRBD1 or TRBD2 may be the D gene (7 bases each). Trimming pared 5 bases from V and 3 bases from J, leaving 17 bases between. Germline CDR1 reads SEHNR; CDR2 reads FQNEAQ (reference sequence). The CDR3 contains 15 residues. CDR3 coding DNA: TGTGCCAGCAGCCCCCAGGGGGGGGGAGACTACGAGCAGTACTTC. This codes for CASSPQGGGDYEQYF.

This chain links TRBV7-9 with TRBJ1-1; TRBD1 matches at 7 bases. The ends lost 7 bases at V and 4 bases at J; junction bases unmatched: 6. The CDR3 contains 13 residues. Looked up from germline, CDR1 is SEHNR and CDR2 is FQNEAQ (reference sequence). This chain's CDR3 is CASIRGSATEAFF. In nucleotides, the CDR3 is TGTGCCAGCATCAGGGGGTCTGCCACTGAAGCTTTCTTT.

V and J are TRBV18 and TRBJ1-1, with D unresolved. This CDR3 is 13 amino acids long. V lost 3 bases and J lost 2, with 7 bases in between. Germline CDR1 is KGHSH and CDR2 is LQKENI. The chain's CDR3 is CASSPLFNTEAFF. The CDR3 coding sequence is TGTGCCAGCTCACCCCTATTTAACACTGAAGCTTTCTTT.

The gene calls are TRBV5-6 and TRBJ1-4; no clear D. Germline CDR1 is SGHDT and CDR2 is YYEEEE. Trimming took 1 base from V and 7 from J, leaving 26 bases between them. This CDR3 contains 19 residues. CDR3 residues: CASSLLDRWAVEGGEKLFF. The CDR3 nucleotides read TGTGCCAGCAGCTTGCTTGATCGTTGGGCAGTAGAGGGTGGTGAAAAACTGTTTTTT.